This paragraph reports one TCR beta chain. The data are from a study of blood T cell repertoires in COVID-19. Across the whole study: The origin of the acute and convalescent COVID-19 samples was the United States, Italy and Spain. The analysed material was cDNA or gDNA that came from T cells, B-cell-depleted T cells, or PBMCs.

As handled by the study authors: Reference gene primer amplification in the assay estimated nucleated cell counts. The method was immunoSEQ multiplex PCR; TCRdb's version includes in-frame clones alone and lacks a portion of them. That table supplies the V and J calls and clone size; D and trimming were determined from the DNA. Of 100,000 to 120,000 clones listed, 71% are singletons. CDR1 is MNHEY, CDR2 SMNVEV, per germline (reference sequence). The CDR3 length is 13 residues. Trimming stripped 4 bases from V and 7 bases from J, with 12 bases between. Source material: peripheral blood. This rearrangement joins TRBV27 to TRBJ2-3; a possible D gene is TRBD1 (6 bases). The receptor was derived from a woman aged 40 to 55 with acute or convalescent COVID-19. CDR3 DNA sequence: TGTGCCAGCAGTTGGACAGAAGCCCATACGCAGTATTTT. Its protein is CASSWTEAHTQYF.